Presented here are 9 T cell receptor beta chains from one specimen sequenced in a study of blood T cell repertoires in COVID-19. Profiling relied on immunoSEQ multiplex PCR, and the TCRdb table lists in-frame clones only, not all of them. The sample comprises about 180,000 clones, around 85% of which are singletons, and less than 25% rests with the top ten. The material sequenced was peripheral blood. These receptors all come from a man between 65 and 85 years old with active or convalescent COVID-19.

This chain joins TRBV7-9 and TRBJ1-5; no reliable D call. Germline V gene data show CDR1 as SEHNR and CDR2 as FQNEAQ (reference sequence). Trimming took off 5 bases at V and 2 bases at J, with 7 bases between the two ends. This CDR3 region has 13 residues. CDR3 in amino acids: CASSIEGNQPQHF. CDR3 bases: TGTGCCAGCAGCATCGAGGGCAATCAGCCCCAGCATTTT.

The chain carries TRBV27 and TRBJ1-3, with D unclear. Trimming left V 0 bases short and J 3 bases short, with 9 bases between. The germline V gene encodes CDR1 MNHEY and CDR2 SMNVEV (reference sequence). CDR3 size: 15 residues. DNA of the CDR3: TGTGCCAGCAGTTTATCGGGCGGGGTTGGAAACACCATATATTTT. Amino acids: CASSLSGGVGNTIYF.

J is TRBJ1-1 and V is TRBV7-6; weak D call: TRBD1 (6 bases). This CDR3 comprises 13 residues. CDR1 is SGHVS, CDR2 FNYEAQ, per germline. V gave up 4 bases and J gave up 5 bases, with 11 bases separating them. As DNA, the CDR3 is TGTGCCAGCAGCTCATTCCAGGGGACTGAAGCTTTCTTT. Translating gives CASSSFQGTEAFF. The variable domain in full, completed from reference TRBV7-6 and TRBJ1-1, reads GAGVSQSPRYKVTKRGQDVALRCDPISGHVSLYWYRQALGQGPEFLTYFNYEAQQDKSGLPNDRFSAERPEGSISTLTIQRTEQRDSAMYRCASSSFQGTEAFFGQGTRLTVV.

The V gene is TRBV11-2, the J gene TRBJ2-7; the D gene is possibly TRBD1 (6 bases). The V gene's germline CDR1 is SGHAT and CDR2 FQNNGV. Deletions cut 5 bases from V and 2 bases from J, with 16 bases between. The CDR3 extends over 15 amino acids. This CDR3 is CASSPWTATTYEQYF. The CDR3 nucleotides are TGTGCCAGCAGCCCCTGGACAGCAACCACCTACGAGCAGTACTTC. The full variable domain, its missing parts supplied by reference TRBV11-2 and TRBJ2-7, is EAGVAQSPRYKIIEKRQSVAFWCNPISGHATLYWYQQILGQGPKLLIQFQNNGVVDDSQLPKDRFSAERLKGVDSTLKIQPAKLEDSAVYLCASSPWTATTYEQYFGPGTRLTVT.

This clone turned up a few times. The genes are TRBV5-5 and TRBJ1-4; D remains ambiguous. The CDR3 has 15 amino acids. Germline values: CDR1 SGHKS, CDR2 YYEKEE (reference sequence). V was pared by 1 base and J by 8 bases, with 15 bases between. The CDR3 DNA is TGTGCCAGCAGCTTGAATTATGTTCGAGGAGAAAAACTGTTTTTT. It is translated as CASSLNYVRGEKLFF.

The chain couples TRBV7-8 to TRBJ2-1; D is unclear. Germline loops: CDR1 SGHVS, CDR2 FQNEAQ. Trimming removed 0 bases at V and 4 bases at J, with 16 bases between. The CDR3 sequence is 17 residues long. The CDR3 sequence is CASSLARGLRQYNEQFF. For the CDR3, the DNA is TGTGCCAGCAGCTTAGCCCGAGGTTTGCGGCAATACAATGAGCAGTTCTTC.

DNA for the CDR3: TGTGCCAGCAGTTTAGGGCGTAGCGGGAAAGGCGGGGAGCTGTTTTTT. Its protein is CASSLGRSGKGGELFF. The V and J genes are TRBV28 and TRBJ2-2; 8 nucleotides agree with TRBD2. Trimming removed 2 bases from V and 7 bases from J; junction bases left unmatched: 9. Germline V CDR1 and CDR2: MDHEN, SYDVKM. This CDR3 is 16 amino acids long.

The V call is TRBV9, the J call TRBJ1-6, with 7 bases lining up with TRBD1. The germline CDR1 and CDR2 sequences are SGDLS and YYNGEE. The CDR3 contains 17 residues. Trimming removed 3 bases from V and 10 bases from J; junction bases left unmatched: 16. CDR3 loop: CASSAGPLQGSTSPLHF. CDR3 coding DNA: TGTGCCAGCAGCGCCGGGCCCCTACAGGGGAGTACATCACCCCTCCACTTT.

The V call is TRBV13, the J call TRBJ1-3; a possible D gene is TRBD1 (6 bases). The germline V gene encodes CDR1 PRHDT and CDR2 FYEKMQ (reference sequence). The CDR3 runs 16 residues. V gave up 3 bases and J gave up 7 bases, with 19 bases separating them. CDR3 loop: CASSFGTPRGGNTIYF. In DNA form, the CDR3 reads TGTGCCAGCAGCTTCGGGACACCCCGGGGAGGGAACACCATATATTTT.